This is a list of T cell receptor beta chains from one sample in a study of T-cell reconstitution after alpha-beta-depleted transplantation in children. From the PCR reads, TCRdb called clonotypes with MiXCR, one entry per CDR3 protein. Of hundreds of thousands of distinct CDR3 sequences listed, more than 10% were seen once; the top ten hold around 2.5%. This sample comprised PBMCs from the stem cell graft donor, obtained from the stem cell graft. Source of these receptors: a human donor who donated a stem cell graft to a child with acute lymphoblastic leukemia. The CDR3 runs from the conserved cysteine through the conserved F or W. A D gene is named only where the DNA matches it firmly. Part of the rows lack a size; the others show once, few, many or a class for expanded clones.

clone size,J gene,D gene,V gene,CDR3 DNA,CDR3 protein
few,TRBJ1-5,TRBD1,TRBV20-1,TGCAGTGCTAGAGATCTAGGGGGCGGGGGTCAGCCCCAGCATTTT,CSARDLGGGGQPQHF
many,TRBJ1-1,.,TRBV7-8,TGTGCCAGCAGCTCTTGGGGGGCTCAGAACACTGAAGCTTTCTTT,CASSSWGAQNTEAFF
many,TRBJ1-2,.,TRBV5-5,TGTGCCAGCAGCAGAGAGGGCCCATCCCACTTC,CASSREGPSHF
many,TRBJ2-1,TRBD2,TRBV6-1,TGTGCCAGCAGGAACATAGCGGGGGTAAGACAGGGTGAGCAGTTCTTC,CASRNIAGVRQGEQFF
many,TRBJ2-3,.,TRBV5-1,TGCGCCAGCACATCAGGGAACGCAGATACGCAGTATTTT,CASTSGNADTQYF
many,TRBJ2-2,TRBD1,TRBV5-1,TGCGCCAGCAGCTGGAAGGACAGGGCAGCCGGGGAGCTGTTTTTT,CASSWKDRAAGELFF
many,TRBJ2-1,.,TRBV20-1,TGCAGTGCTAGAGATCCCAGGCGAGCCTACAATGAGCAGTTCTTC,CSARDPRRAYNEQFF
many,TRBJ2-2,TRBD2,TRBV4-3,TGCGCCAGCAGACTAGCGGGAGCGGACGGGGAGCTGTTTTTT,CASRLAGADGELFF
.,TRBJ2-1,.,TRBV2,TGTGCCAGCGGTAAAGGGGTCTCCTACAATGAGCAGTTCTTC,CASGKGVSYNEQFF
.,TRBJ2-6,.,TRBV5-1,TGCGCCAGCAGCTTGGCCGTAGACCCCACTGGGGCCAACGTCCTGACTTTC,CASSLAVDPTGANVLTF
many,TRBJ2-7,.,TRBV20-1,TGCAGTGCTAGAGACCGACTCACCTACGAGCAGTACTTC,CSARDRLTYEQYF
many,TRBJ2-4,.,TRBV4-2,TGTGCCAGCAGCCAAGATGTTCCGTGGCAGACCATTCAGTACTTC,CASSQDVPWQTIQYF
many,TRBJ1-1,TRBD1,TRBV7-9,TGTGCCAGCAGCTTAGCCGACAGGGGAGCTGAAGCTTTCTTT,CASSLADRGAEAFF
many,TRBJ2-1,TRBD2,TRBV28,TGTGCCAGCAGCCCCAATTCCTGGGGAGGGCACAATGAGCAGTTCTTC,CASSPNSWGGHNEQFF
many,TRBJ2-7,.,TRBV12-3/TRBV12-4,TGTGCCAGCAGTTCAATCCGGGACCGCCCAGTCTTC,CASSSIRDRPVF
many,TRBJ2-1,TRBD2,TRBV27,TGTGCCAGCAGCTCGTGGCTAGCGGGGGTCACGGGTGAGCAGTTCTTC,CASSSWLAGVTGEQFF
many,TRBJ2-1,TRBD2,TRBV20-1,TGCAGTGCTAATAGCGGGAGTGGGTCCAATGAGCAGTTCTTC,CSANSGSGSNEQFF
few,TRBJ1-2,.,TRBV13,TGTGCCAGCACCGTTTACGGGGCTGGGTGGCATGGCTACACCTTC,CASTVYGAGWHGYTF
many,TRBJ2-2,.,TRBV5-5,TGTGCCAGCAGCTTAAGGGGATCCGGGGAGCTGTTTTTT,CASSLRGSGELFF
many,TRBJ2-6,.,TRBV20-1,TGCAGTGCTAAATGGGGGGCGCCCGGGGCCAACGTCCTGACTTTC,CSAKWGAPGANVLTF
many,TRBJ1-2,.,TRBV5-1,TGCGCCAGCAGCTACGACGGCTATGGCTACACCTTC,CASSYDGYGYTF
many,TRBJ2-5,.,TRBV14,TGTGCCAGCAGCCAAGTTTGGGAGACCCAGTACTTC,CASSQVWETQYF
many,TRBJ2-5,.,TRBV28,TGTGCCAGCAGTTTATTCCAGGGCCGCCAAGAGACCCAGTACTTC,CASSLFQGRQETQYF
many,TRBJ1-1,.,TRBV7-9,TGTGCCAGCAGCGACCGGGGCACTAACACTGAAGCTTTCTTT,CASSDRGTNTEAFF
.,TRBJ1-5,.,TRBV6-1,TGTGCCAGCGCTGAAGCTCTTCCATGGGGTCAGCCCCAGCATTTT,CASAEALPWGQPQHF
many,TRBJ1-6,TRBD1,TRBV29-1,TGCAGCGTTGCCGACAGGGTCGGTTCACCCCTCCACTTT,CSVADRVGSPLHF
many,TRBJ2-7,TRBD1,TRBV7-9,TGTGCCAGCAGCTTCCGGGACAGGGGGACCTACGAGCAGTACTTC,CASSFRDRGTYEQYF
many,TRBJ2-1,.,TRBV20-1,TGCAGTGCTCAGTCCGGGAACGAGCAGTTCTTC,CSAQSGNEQFF
few,TRBJ1-2,.,TRBV7-9,TGTGCCAGCAGCTTAGCTGGGCAGGGTGGCTACACCTTC,CASSLAGQGGYTF
few,TRBJ2-1,.,TRBV3-1,TGTGCCAGCACCGACGGACCATGGGCGAACAATGAGCAGTTCTTC,CASTDGPWANNEQFF
many,TRBJ1-5,.,TRBV27,TGTGCCAGCAGTCCCCAGTCAGGGGGCAATCAGCCCCAGCATTTT,CASSPQSGGNQPQHF
.,TRBJ2-5,TRBD2,TRBV6-1,TGTGCCAGCAGTGAACCGAACGTTAGAGCGGGGCTACAAGAGACCCAGTACTTC,CASSEPNVRAGLQETQYF
many,TRBJ2-2,.,TRBV6-2/TRBV6-3,TGTGCCAGCAGTTGGGCGACCACCGGGGAGCTGTTTTTT,CASSWATTGELFF
many,TRBJ1-5,.,TRBV5-1,TGCGCCAGCAGCAACGAGGTGCAGGGGATGCCTCAGCCCCAGCATTTT,CASSNEVQGMPQPQHF
many,TRBJ2-3,.,TRBV5-1,TGCGCCAGCAGCCCCGGAGATGGCGGGAGCACAGATACGCAGTATTTT,CASSPGDGGSTDTQYF
many,TRBJ2-7,TRBD2,TRBV10-2,TGCGCCAGCAGTGACTCTTACAAGGGACTAGCGACCGAGCAGTACTTC,CASSDSYKGLATEQYF
few,TRBJ1-5,.,TRBV20-1,TGCAGTGCTAGAGCAGGTTCCGGCCAGCCCCAGCATTTT,CSARAGSGQPQHF
many,TRBJ1-1,.,TRBV28,TGTGCCAGCAGGAACGCAGGGAACGCTGAAGCTTTCTTT,CASRNAGNAEAFF
many,TRBJ2-7,.,TRBV20-1,TGCAGTGCTAGAGATGTTGCGGGGAGCTCCTACGAGCAGTACTTC,CSARDVAGSSYEQYF
.,TRBJ2-1,.,TRBV25-1,TGTGCCAGCAGTGAACCCGGCCGGAATGAGCAGTTCTTC,CASSEPGRNEQFF
many,TRBJ2-7,.,TRBV10-3,TGTGCCATCAGGACAAGTACCTACGAGCAGTACTTC,CAIRTSTYEQYF
many,TRBJ2-7,.,TRBV7-2,TGTGCCAGCAGCTTAGGACAGCTCTACGAGCAGTACTTC,CASSLGQLYEQYF
many,TRBJ2-1,TRBD2,TRBV2,TGTGCCAGCAGTGATTGGGCTAGCGGCTCCTACAATGAGCAGTTCTTC,CASSDWASGSYNEQFF
many,TRBJ1-5,.,TRBV19,TGTGCCAGTAGTATAGATCTGCGGGATCAGCCCCAGCATTTT,CASSIDLRDQPQHF
many,TRBJ1-4,TRBD1,TRBV11-2,TGTGCCAGCAGTTTCGGGCAGGGGGTCATTGAAAAACTGTTTTTT,CASSFGQGVIEKLFF
many,TRBJ2-5,TRBD1,TRBV7-2,TGTGCCAGCAGCGTTAGTTTTGGGACAGAAGCTGCGTACTTC,CASSVSFGTEAAYF
many,TRBJ2-2,TRBD1,TRBV7-3,TGTGCCAGCAGCGCCAGAGCGGATGAACAGGGGGCGGAGGACACCGGGGAGCTGTTTTTT,CASSARADEQGAEDTGELFF
many,TRBJ2-2,.,TRBV28,TGTGCCAGCAGTGTCGACAGGTACACTTTGAACACCGGGGAGCTGTTTTTT,CASSVDRYTLNTGELFF
many,TRBJ2-7,.,TRBV10-3,TGTGCCATCAGTGAGTCTGCAGACTCCGGGGAGCAGTACTTC,CAISESADSGEQYF
many,TRBJ2-7,TRBD1,TRBV29-1,TGCAGCGTTGAAGGACAGGGGGATTACGAGCAGTACTTC,CSVEGQGDYEQYF